Following are 20 T cell receptor beta chains from one sample sequenced in a study of metastatic and nonmetastatic thyroid tumors. Prior to thyroid surgery, none of the patients had received any treatment. Through MiXCR, TCRdb re-clonotyped the PCR reads. The sample includes tens of thousands of clones, around 20% of them seen just once. The specimen sequenced was blood. All receptors derive from a female donor with papillary thyroid cancer or a benign thyroid nodule (not recorded which). Some clones in this sample may be carry-over from other donors' samples.

This clone came up a few times. The junction departs from germline at one end; a sequencing error may be responsible. The same CDR3 also results from other DNA sequences found in this sample. This rearrangement joins TRBV6-1 to TRBJ2-5; D possibly corresponds to TRBD1 (6 bases). Per germline, CDR1 MNHNS and CDR2 SASEGT. The CDR3 sequence is 13 residues long. CDR3 sequence reads: CASSEGGVETQYF. The CDR3 nucleotides are TGTGCCAGTAGTGAAGGGGGAGTGGAGACCCAGTACTTC.

V gene TRBV13 combines with J gene TRBJ1-5; TRBD1 agrees at 7 bases. Germline trimming cut 6 bases from V and 0 bases from J; bases unmatched to any gene: 8. The germline V gene has CDR1 PRHDT and CDR2 FYEKMQ (reference sequence). This CDR3 is built from 16 residues. The CDR3 nucleotides are TGTGCCAGCAGTGAAGCAGGGGGATTTAGCAATCAGCCCCAGCATTTT. This translates into CASSEAGGFSNQPQHF.

This sequence joins TRBV12-3 or TRBV12-4 and TRBJ2-1; D call uncertain. The CDR3 consists of 15 residues. V shed 7 bases and J shed 0 bases, with 13 bases lying between them. CDR3 loop: CASTPISASYNEQFF. The CDR3 bases are TGTGCCAGCACCCCCATCAGCGCCTCCTACAATGAGCAGTTCTTC.

This clone showed up many times. The chain has TRBV9 and TRBJ2-2; 10 bases match TRBD2. J gave up 7 bases and V 3 bases, and 12 bases lay outside the gene matches. CDR3 size: 17 residues. The germline CDR1 and CDR2 sequences are SGDLS and YYNGEE. CDR3 nucleotides: TGTGCCAGCAGCGCGAAGGGGGCTAGCGGGGGCGGCGGGGAGCTGTTTTTT. Its protein product is CASSAKGASGGGGELFF.

The V gene is TRBV18, the J gene TRBJ1-3; D remains unclear. The V gene's germline CDR1 is KGHSH and CDR2 LQKENI. CDR3 length: 14 residues. V was clipped by 5 bases and J by 3 bases, with 11 bases between them. CDR3 protein: CASSGSTDGNTIYF. The CDR3 DNA reads TGTGCCAGCTCAGGTTCGACGGATGGAAACACCATATATTTT.

This clone was counted a few times. The V gene is TRBV6-5, the J gene TRBJ1-2; 9 bases fit TRBD1. The CDR3 covers 17 residues. V gave up 4 bases and J gave up 4 bases; unmatched junction bases: 13. Germline CDR1 reads MNHEY; CDR2 reads SVGAGI. The CDR3: CASSSTGGERTSYGYTF. CDR3 DNA sequence: TGTGCCAGCAGTTCGACAGGGGGTGAACGAACTAGCTATGGCTACACCTTC.

DNA for the CDR3: TGCGCCAGCAGCCGCCAAGGACTAGCGGGAAACACAGATACGCAGTATTTT. This sequence encodes CASSRQGLAGNTDTQYF. The chain combines TRBV4-1 with TRBJ2-3, with 12 bases that match TRBD2. CDR3 size: 17 residues. The trim removed 4 bases at V and 2 bases at J, leaving 7 bases unmatched. From germline, CDR1 is MGHRA and CDR2 YSYEKL.

This clone has more than one count but fewer than ten. Here the CDR3 DNA reads TGTGCCAGTAGTATAGATCAATACGGGGACAATGGCTACACCTTC. This encodes CASSIDQYGDNGYTF. V and J are TRBV19 and TRBJ1-2; D perhaps matches TRBD1 (6 bases). This CDR3 region has 15 residues. V lost 0 bases and J lost 6, with 14 bases in between. CDR1 and CDR2 from the germline V gene are LNHDA and SQIVND (reference sequence).

By share, this clone ranks as medium-sized. As DNA, the CDR3 is TGTGCCAGCAGTCCAAGGGGGGAGAACACCGGGGAGCTGTTTTTT. Translated, it gives CASSPRGENTGELFF. The chain recombines TRBV6-1 with TRBJ2-2; the D call may be TRBD1 or TRBD2 (6 bases each). Between the trimmed V and J ends, which lost 5 bases and 1 base, there was a span of 11 bases. Germline CDR1 and CDR2: MNHNS and SASEGT. The CDR3 has 15 residues.

The J gene is TRBJ2-3, the V gene TRBV30; TRBD2 aligns across 7 bases. V shed 3 bases and J 4 bases; nucleotides not matched to a gene: 7. The CDR3 is 14 amino acids. Germline loops: CDR1 GTSNPN, CDR2 SVGIG (reference sequence). CDR3 bases: TGTGCCTGGAGCTGGGGGAGGGCACCAGATACGCAGTATTTT. Protein sequence: CAWSWGRAPDTQYF. Variable domain in full (rest from reference TRBV30 and TRBJ2-3): SQTIHQWPATLVQPVGSPLSLECTVEGTSNPNLYWYRQAAGRGLQLLFYSVGIGQISSEVPQNLSASRPQDRQFILSSKKLLLSDSGFYLCAWSWGRAPDTQYFGPGTRLTVL.

Of note for this clone: The conserved phenylalanine or tryptophan normally closing the CDR3 is absent here, so this likely arose from a read error. V is TRBV27 and J is TRBJ2-1; D not certain. The CDR3 extends over 11 amino acids. Germline V lookup: CDR1 MNHEY, CDR2 SMNVEV (reference sequence). Trimming took off 10 bases at V and 5 bases at J, with 9 bases between the two ends. The CDR3 sequence: CAIGRNNEQFL. In DNA, the CDR3 is TGTGCCATCGGACGGAACAATGAGCAGTTCTTA.

This clone turned up a few times. The CDR3 spells CASAFGRGSYEQYF. DNA of the CDR3: TGTGCCAGCGCCTTCGGACGGGGCTCCTACGAGCAGTACTTC. The chain combines TRBV6-1 with TRBJ2-7; D perhaps matches TRBD2 (5 bases). The CDR3 is 14 amino acids. V was clipped by 8 bases and J by 0 bases, with 14 bases between them. The germline CDR1 and CDR2 sequences are MNHNS and SASEGT.

This clone has a handful of counts. The CDR3 coding sequence is TGTGCCAGCAGATTGGGACTCCACACTGAAGCTTTCTTT. It specifies CASRLGLHTEAFF. This rearrangement joins TRBV6-1 to TRBJ1-1, with TRBD1 as a possible D gene (5 bases). Trimming took 6 bases from V and 3 from J, leaving 11 bases between them. The CDR3 runs to 13 residues. Germline loops: CDR1 MNHNS, CDR2 SASEGT.

This chain uses TRBV28 with TRBJ2-7; D uncertain. The germline gives CDR1 MDHEN, CDR2 SYDVKM. CDR3 length equals 14 residues. With 5 bases removed from V and 5 bases from J, the gap between germline ends came to 16 bases. The CDR3 sequence is CASSGSQATHEQYF. Here the CDR3 DNA reads TGTGCCAGCAGTGGGTCCCAGGCCACCCACGAGCAGTACTTC.

This clone appeared many times. Other DNA variants within this sample encode the same CDR3. The gene calls are TRBV10-2 and TRBJ1-4; D unresolved. The CDR3 is made up of 12 amino acids. V was cut by 0 bases and J by 7 bases, with 3 bases left in between. Germline loops: CDR1 WSHSY, CDR2 SAAADI. The CDR3 sequence is CASSESTEKLFF. The DNA of the CDR3 is TGCGCCAGCAGTGAGTCTACTGAAAAACTGTTTTTT.

Details on this clone: A much bigger clone sits one base away, suggesting this may be a read error. At the DNA level, this CDR3 is encoded by other sequences in the same sample as well. J is TRBJ2-5 and V is TRBV5-1; 8 nucleotides agree with TRBD1. The germline V gene has CDR1 SGHRS and CDR2 YFSETQ. There are 16 residues in the CDR3. The junction had 9 bases not matched to a gene; V was cut back by 0 bases and J by 5 bases. CDR3 loop: CASSLDTRGLGETQYF. CDR3 in DNA: TGCGCCAGCAGCTTGGACACCAGGGGGCTAGGGGAGACCCAGTACTTC.

This clone was found a few times. The chain is built from TRBV5-1 and TRBJ2-1; tentatively, D is TRBD1 or TRBD2 (5 bases each). The V and J ends lost 4 bases and 6 bases respectively, with 11 bases between them. Germline lookup yields CDR1 SGHRS and CDR2 YFSETQ. The CDR3 runs 13 residues. CDR3 sequence (DNA): TGCGCCAGCAGCCTAGGGACGACCAATGAGCAGTTCTTC. Translating gives CASSLGTTNEQFF.

This clone was recorded many times. The V and J genes are TRBV20-1 and TRBJ2-5; D might be TRBD2 (5 bases). This CDR3 is built from 13 residues. V lost 3 bases to trimming and J lost 5 bases, with 13 bases between them. Germline CDR1 DFQATT, CDR2 SNEGSKA (reference sequence). The CDR3: CSASPPEGETQYF. CDR3 coding DNA: TGCAGTGCTAGCCCCCCAGAGGGCGAGACCCAGTACTTC.

This clone was seen a few times. The V gene is TRBV10-1, the J gene TRBJ1-5; a possible D gene is TRBD1 (5 bases). Trimming stripped 5 bases from V and 8 bases from J, with 13 bases between. Germline lookup yields CDR1 WNHNN and CDR2 SYGVQD (reference sequence). The CDR3 is 13 residues long. Here the CDR3 reads CASSRGVVEPQHF. The CDR3, as DNA: TGCGCCAGCAGTAGAGGGGTTGTTGAGCCCCAGCATTTT.

This sequence joins TRBV5-1 and TRBJ2-6; D not certain. CDR3 length equals 14 residues. Per germline, CDR1 SGHRS and CDR2 YFSETQ. The ends were cut back, 4 bases at V and 0 bases at J, with 5 bases in the middle. CDR3 in DNA: TGCGCCAGCAGCATACCCTCTGGGGCCAACGTCCTGACTTTC. This codes for CASSIPSGANVLTF.